The clone carrying this TCR beta chain was seen only a few times. As yet, its antigen is unknown. The authors incorporated unique molecular identifiers into the TCR beta cDNA libraries. MiXCR was run by TCRdb on the PCR reads, yielding one entry per CDR3 protein. In the table there are over 150,000 distinct CDR3 sequences, 30% of which are singletons. This CDR3 has 13 residues. CDR1 and CDR2 from the germline V gene are MNHEY and SVGAGI. Trimming took 6 bases from V and 1 from J, leaving 9 bases between them. This entry belongs to a study of post-analysis software for immune sequencing data. Findings and limits, study-wide: Relative to controls, patients had five TRBV segments at higher frequency, with TRBV5-6, TRBV5-1 and TRBV20-1 among these.

This chain joins TRBV6-5 and TRBJ1-1; D remains ambiguous. The specimen was blood. The clonotype comes from a girl aged 5-17 years with multiple sclerosis. CDR3 sequence: CASRAVSNTEAFF. CDR3 in DNA: TGTGCCAGCAGGGCCGTTTCGAACACTGAAGCTTTCTTT.